This is a list of T cell receptor beta chains from one sample in a study of blood T cell repertoires in COVID-19. Sequenced by immunoSEQ multiplex PCR; TCRdb stores in-frame clones only, minus some. The data contain hundreds of thousands of clones, over 75% of them singletons. The sequencing input was peripheral blood. All receptors come from a human donor in a cohort sampled during active COVID-19. CDR3s include the opening cysteine and the closing phenylalanine or tryptophan. The order of the fields is V gene, clone size, J gene, D gene, CDR3 protein, CDR3 DNA. D genes are given only for firm matches. The size entry is marked missing in some rows and otherwise reads once, few, many or a size class.

>TRBV3-1/TRBV3-2|.|TRBJ2-7|.
CASSQALADYEQYF
TGTGCCAGCAGCCAAGCGTTAGCGGACTACGAGCAGTACTTC
>TRBV2|once|TRBJ2-6|.
CASSSLVSGANVLTF
TGTGCCAGCAGTTCACTAGTCTCTGGGGCCAACGTCCTGACTTTC
>TRBV6-1|.|TRBJ1-2|.
CASSEVLAGVANYGYTF
TGTGCCAGCAGTGAAGTATTGGCAGGGGTAGCTAACTATGGCTACACCTTC
>TRBV28|.|TRBJ2-3|TRBD2
CASSPTGLVRHTQYF
TGTGCCAGCAGCCCTACGGGACTAGTTCGACATACGCAGTATTTT
>TRBV7-2|.|TRBJ2-7|.
CASSFSRDPLGSEQYF
TGTGCCAGCAGCTTTAGCAGGGATCCCCTCGGTAGCGAGCAGTACTTC
>TRBV4-3|.|TRBJ2-7|.
CASSQGAGRSYEQYF
TGCGCCAGCAGCCAAGGGGCGGGACGCTCCTACGAGCAGTACTTC
>TRBV10-2|.|TRBJ1-3|TRBD1
CASRVPGQAGNTIYF
TGCGCCAGCAGGGTTCCTGGACAGGCTGGAAACACCATATATTTT
>TRBV18|.|TRBJ1-1|.
CASSFDRGAFF
TGTGCCAGCTCCTTTGATAGGGGGGCTTTCTTT
>TRBV7-9|.|TRBJ1-3|.
CASTYRSWGGADSGNTIYF
TGTGCCAGCACCTACAGAAGTTGGGGCGGCGCTGACTCTGGAAACACCATATATTTT
>TRBV30|.|TRBJ2-7|.
CAWSVRGGEQYF
TGTGCCTGGAGTGTACGGGGTGGCGAGCAGTACTTC
>TRBV4-3|.|TRBJ2-6|.
CASSQLQAGANVLTF
TGCGCCAGCAGCCAGTTGCAGGCTGGGGCCAACGTCCTGACTTTC
>TRBV12-3/TRBV12-4|.|TRBJ2-7|.
CASSLARVEQYF
TGTGCCAGCAGTTTAGCCAGGGTGGAGCAGTACTTC
>TRBV29-1|.|TRBJ1-1|.
CSVEGEMNTEAFF
TGCAGCGTTGAAGGGGAGATGAACACTGAAGCTTTCTTT
>TRBV6-6|.|TRBJ2-7|TRBD1
CAGDSTGGTRHF
TGTGCCGGAGACTCCACAGGGGGAACCCGCCACTTC
>TRBV6-6|few|TRBJ2-1|TRBD2
CASSYPGGGSDEQFF
TGTGCCAGCAGTTACCCTGGCGGGGGGTCGGATGAGCAGTTCTTC
>TRBV10-2|once|TRBJ2-1|TRBD2
CASSESWRGGLNEQFF
TGCGCCAGCAGTGAGTCGTGGCGGGGGGGCCTAAATGAGCAGTTCTTC
>TRBV5-1|.|TRBJ2-7|.
CASSLEFNRRYEQYF
TGCGCCAGCAGCTTGGAGTTTAACAGGCGGTACGAGCAGTACTTC
>TRBV6-2/TRBV6-3|.|TRBJ1-6|.
CASSHLPGTNNSPLHF
TGTGCCAGCAGCCACCTCCCCGGGACAAATAATTCACCCCTCCACTTT
>TRBV7-2|.|TRBJ2-6|.
CASSPRWGAGANVLTF
TGTGCCAGCAGCCCTAGGTGGGGGGCTGGGGCCAACGTCCTGACTTTC
>TRBV3-1/TRBV3-2|.|TRBJ2-1|.
CASSQDGWDFYNEQFF
TGTGCCAGCAGCCAAGATGGTTGGGACTTTTACAATGAGCAGTTCTTC
>TRBV19|.|TRBJ2-1|.
CASSRERLSYNEQFF
TGTGCCAGTAGTAGGGAGCGCCTCTCCTACAATGAGCAGTTCTTC
>TRBV4-3|.|TRBJ2-7|.
CASSLRTLEARISYEQYF
TGCGCCAGCAGCCTTCGGACTCTTGAGGCCCGCATATCCTACGAGCAGTACTTC
>TRBV5-6|.|TRBJ1-2|TRBD1
CASSRDRPYGYTF
TGTGCCAGCAGCCGGGACAGACCCTATGGCTACACCTTC
>TRBV5-6|.|TRBJ2-7|TRBD2
CASSSRVRLAGGAYEQYF
TGTGCCAGCAGCTCCCGGGTAAGACTAGCGGGGGGTGCCTACGAGCAGTACTTC
>TRBV12-3/TRBV12-4|.|TRBJ1-5|.
CASSHIPQPQHF
TGTGCCAGCAGCCACATCCCTCAGCCCCAGCATTTT
>TRBV28|.|TRBJ1-1|.
CATQGGEAEAFF
TGTGCCACCCAGGGAGGGGAGGCTGAAGCTTTCTTT
>TRBV10-3|.|TRBJ2-2|TRBD2
CAISEGLAALGDTGELFF
TGTGCCATCAGCGAGGGACTAGCGGCTTTAGGGGACACCGGGGAGCTGTTTTTT
>TRBV24-1|.|TRBJ2-7|TRBD2
CATSEGGELYEQYF
TGTGCCACCAGTGAGGGGGGGGAGCTCTACGAGCAGTACTTC
>TRBV7-9|.|TRBJ1-5|TRBD1
CASSFESGQGADQPQHF
TGTGCCAGCAGCTTCGAATCGGGTCAGGGGGCCGATCAGCCCCAGCATTTT